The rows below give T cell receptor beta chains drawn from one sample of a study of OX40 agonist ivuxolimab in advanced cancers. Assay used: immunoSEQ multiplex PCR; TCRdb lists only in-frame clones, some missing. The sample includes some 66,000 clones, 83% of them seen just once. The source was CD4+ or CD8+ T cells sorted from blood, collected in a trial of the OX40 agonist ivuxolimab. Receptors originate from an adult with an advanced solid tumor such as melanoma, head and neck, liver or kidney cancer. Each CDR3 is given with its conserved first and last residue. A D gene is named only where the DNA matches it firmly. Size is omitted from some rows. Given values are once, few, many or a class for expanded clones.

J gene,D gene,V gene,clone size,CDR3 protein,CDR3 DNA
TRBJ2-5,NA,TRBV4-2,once,CASSQDNGGGPETQYF,TGTGCCAGCAGCCAAGATAACGGGGGAGGCCCGGAGACCCAGTACTTC
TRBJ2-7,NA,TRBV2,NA,CASSEYDRPRLDSYEQYF,TGTGCCAGCAGTGAATATGACAGGCCCCGACTAGACTCCTACGAGCAGTACTTC
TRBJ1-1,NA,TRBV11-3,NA,CASSLGVGLVNTEAFF,TGTGCCAGCAGCTTAGGGGTCGGTTTAGTGAACACTGAAGCTTTCTTT
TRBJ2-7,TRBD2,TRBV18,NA,CASSPRTSGPWEQYF,TGTGCCAGCTCACCCAGGACTAGCGGTCCCTGGGAGCAGTACTTC
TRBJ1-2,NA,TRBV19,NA,CASSSGQNYGYTF,TGTGCCAGTAGTTCCGGACAGAACTATGGCTACACCTTC
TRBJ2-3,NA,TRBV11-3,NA,CASSLGLSTDTQYF,TGTGCCAGCAGCTTAGGTCTTAGCACAGATACGCAGTATTTT
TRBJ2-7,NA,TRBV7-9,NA,CASSPGSYEQYF,TGTGCCAGCAGTCCAGGGAGTTACGAGCAGTACTTC
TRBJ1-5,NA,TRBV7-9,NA,CASQRGDQPQHF,TGTGCCAGCCAGCGGGGGGATCAGCCCCAGCATTTT
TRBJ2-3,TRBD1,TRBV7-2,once,CASSPNFRTGLTDTQYF,TGTGCCAGCAGCCCCAACTTCCGGACAGGGTTAACAGATACGCAGTATTTT
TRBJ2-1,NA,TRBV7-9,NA,CASSFQVAGYNEQFF,TGTGCCAGCAGCTTCCAAGTGGCAGGTTACAATGAGCAGTTCTTC
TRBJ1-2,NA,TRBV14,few,CASSQDEERSYGYTF,TGTGCCAGCAGCCAAGACGAGGAAAGGAGCTATGGCTACACCTTC
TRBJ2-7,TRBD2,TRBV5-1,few,CASSFEREYEQYF,TGCGCCAGCAGCTTTGAGCGGGAGTACGAGCAGTACTTC
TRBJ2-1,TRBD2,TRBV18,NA,CASSPDSASGREYEQFF,TGTGCCAGCTCACCGGATTCAGCTAGCGGGAGGGAATATGAGCAGTTCTTC
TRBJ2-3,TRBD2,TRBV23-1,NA,CASRPSGTSGRDTQYF,TGCGCCAGCAGACCTTCCGGGACTAGCGGGAGAGATACGCAGTATTTT
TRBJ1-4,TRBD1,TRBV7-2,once,CASSLARGQGSTNEKLFF,TGTGCCAGCAGCTTAGCGCGGGGACAGGGGTCGACTAATGAAAAACTGTTTTTT
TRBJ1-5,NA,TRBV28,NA,CASRSPGQLNSNQPQHF,TGTGCCAGCAGGTCTCCTGGACAACTTAATAGCAATCAGCCCCAGCATTTT
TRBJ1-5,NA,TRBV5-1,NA,CASSLAPNQPQHF,TGCGCCAGCAGCTTGGCCCCGAATCAGCCCCAGCATTTT
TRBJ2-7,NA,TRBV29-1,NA,CSVGHLDYEQYF,TGCAGCGTTGGTCACCTCGACTACGAGCAGTACTTC
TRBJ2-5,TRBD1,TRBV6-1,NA,CASSDSTGGQETQYF,TGTGCCAGCAGTGATTCGACAGGGGGACAAGAGACCCAGTACTTC
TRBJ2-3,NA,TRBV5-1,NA,CASSLDSGTDTQYF,TGCGCCAGCAGCTTGGATTCGGGGACAGATACGCAGTATTTT
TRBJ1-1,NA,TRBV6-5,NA,CASSYSITFPATEAFF,TGTGCCAGCAGTTACTCGATCACTTTCCCGGCAACTGAAGCTTTCTTT
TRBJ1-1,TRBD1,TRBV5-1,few,CASSSRTGEETEAFF,TGCGCCAGCAGCTCCCGGACAGGAGAGGAGACTGAAGCTTTCTTT
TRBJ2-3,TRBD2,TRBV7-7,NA,CASSFSGSSTDTQYF,TGTGCCAGCAGCTTTAGCGGGAGTTCAACAGATACGCAGTATTTT
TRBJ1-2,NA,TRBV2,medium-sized,CASSERRVSRGYTF,TGTGCCAGCAGTGAAAGGAGGGTGTCGCGTGGCTACACCTTC
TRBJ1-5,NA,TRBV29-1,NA,CSVGRDINQPQHF,TGCAGCGTTGGCCGGGACATTAATCAGCCCCAGCATTTT
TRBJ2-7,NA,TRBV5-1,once,CASSSTGQSSYEQYF,TGCGCCAGCAGCTCCACAGGGCAGAGCTCCTACGAGCAGTACTTC
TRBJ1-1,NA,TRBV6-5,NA,CASSYPLLGRGTEAFF,TGTGCCAGCAGTTACCCCCTACTAGGGAGGGGTACTGAAGCTTTCTTT
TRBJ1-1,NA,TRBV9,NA,CASSVEGERTEAFF,TGTGCCAGCAGCGTAGAAGGGGAACGAACTGAAGCTTTCTTT
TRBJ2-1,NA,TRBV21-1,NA,CASSKAARGLDEQFF,TGTGCCAGCAGCAAAGCCGCCAGAGGGTTGGATGAGCAGTTCTTC
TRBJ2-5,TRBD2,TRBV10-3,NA,CAISLRLAGTQETQYF,TGTGCCATCAGCTTACGACTAGCGGGTACACAAGAGACCCAGTACTTC
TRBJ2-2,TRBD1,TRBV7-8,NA,CASSQGTGHLPTGELFF,TGTGCCAGCAGCCAAGGGACAGGGCATCTTCCCACCGGGGAGCTGTTTTTT
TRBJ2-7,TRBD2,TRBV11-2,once,CASSIGTSVDEQYF,TGTGCCAGCAGCATCGGGACTAGCGTCGACGAGCAGTACTTC
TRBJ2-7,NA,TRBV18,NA,CASSPGVREQYF,TGTGCCAGCTCACCAGGGGTCCGCGAGCAGTACTTC
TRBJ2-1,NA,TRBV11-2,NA,CASSGLGGREQFF,TGTGCCAGCAGTGGCCTCGGGGGCCGAGAGCAGTTCTTC
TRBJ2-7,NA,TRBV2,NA,CASSERSDEWNF,TGTGCCAGCAGTGAGCGATCTGATGAGTGGAACTTC
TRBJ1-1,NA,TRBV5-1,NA,CASSLSPTSVNTEAFF,TGCGCCAGCAGCTTGTCTCCAACTTCGGTGAACACTGAAGCTTTCTTT
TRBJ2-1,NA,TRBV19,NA,CASSAKSPVSVSYNEQFF,TGTGCCAGTAGTGCAAAGAGTCCGGTATCCGTCTCCTACAATGAGCAGTTCTTC
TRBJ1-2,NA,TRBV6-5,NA,CASSSGRGYGYTF,TGTGCCAGCAGTTCTGGACGGGGCTATGGCTACACCTTC
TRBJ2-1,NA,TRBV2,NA,CASSEAGYQSREQFF,TGTGCCAGCAGTGAGGCAGGGTATCAATCACGAGAGCAGTTCTTC
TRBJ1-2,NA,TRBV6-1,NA,CASSIGGYTF,TGTGCCAGCAGTATCGGCGGCTACACCTTC
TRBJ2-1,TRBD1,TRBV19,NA,CASSIGQGSYNEQFF,TGTGCCAGTAGTATAGGACAGGGTTCCTACAATGAGCAGTTCTTC
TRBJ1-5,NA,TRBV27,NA,CARGGRPLGRGENQPQHF,TGTGCCAGGGGAGGACGGCCATTAGGCAGAGGGGAAAATCAGCCCCAGCATTTT
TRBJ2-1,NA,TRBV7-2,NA,CASSSEIDREQFF,TGTGCCAGCAGCTCGGAGATAGATCGTGAGCAGTTCTTC
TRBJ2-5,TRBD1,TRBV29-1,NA,CSAKTGVRETQYF,TGCAGCGCCAAGACAGGGGTCCGAGAGACCCAGTACTTC
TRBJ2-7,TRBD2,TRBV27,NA,CASSFSGRSYEQYF,TGTGCCAGCAGTTTTAGCGGGAGGTCCTACGAGCAGTACTTC
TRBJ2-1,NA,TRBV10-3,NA,CAISDDGWNEQFF,TGTGCCATCAGTGATGATGGGTGGAATGAGCAGTTCTTC
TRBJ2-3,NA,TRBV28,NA,CASSLEQRDTDTQYF,TGTGCCAGCAGTTTAGAGCAGCGCGACACAGATACGCAGTATTTT
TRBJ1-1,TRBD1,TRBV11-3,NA,CASSLGQGNTEAFF,TGTGCCAGCAGCTTGGGACAGGGTAACACTGAAGCTTTCTTT
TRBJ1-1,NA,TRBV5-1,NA,CASSWGSEPEAFF,TGCGCCAGCAGCTGGGGGAGTGAGCCTGAAGCTTTCTTT
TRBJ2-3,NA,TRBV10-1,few,CASSESGPGTAQYF,TGCGCCAGCAGTGAGTCTGGACCGGGGACGGCGCAGTATTTT
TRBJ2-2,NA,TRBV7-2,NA,CASSLLLSAGELFF,TGTGCCAGCAGCTTACTGCTTAGCGCCGGGGAGCTGTTTTTT
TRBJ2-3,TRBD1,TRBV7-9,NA,CASSLKSTGADTQYF,TGTGCCAGCAGCTTAAAGTCTACAGGGGCGGATACGCAGTATTTT
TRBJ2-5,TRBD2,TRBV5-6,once,CASSLSREWSETQYF,TGTGCCAGCAGCTTGTCGCGGGAGTGGTCAGAGACCCAGTACTTC